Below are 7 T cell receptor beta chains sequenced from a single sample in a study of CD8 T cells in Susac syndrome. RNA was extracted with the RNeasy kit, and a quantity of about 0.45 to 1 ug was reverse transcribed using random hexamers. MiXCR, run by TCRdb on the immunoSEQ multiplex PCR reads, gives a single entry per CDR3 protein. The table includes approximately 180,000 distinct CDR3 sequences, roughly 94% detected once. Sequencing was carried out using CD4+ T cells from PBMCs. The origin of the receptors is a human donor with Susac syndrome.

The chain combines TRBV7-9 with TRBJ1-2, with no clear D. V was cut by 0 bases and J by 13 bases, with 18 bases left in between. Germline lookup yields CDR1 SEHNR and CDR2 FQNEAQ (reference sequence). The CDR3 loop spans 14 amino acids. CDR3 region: CASSLALGPLLITF. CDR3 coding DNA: TGTGCCAGCAGCTTAGCCCTAGGACCCCTCTTAATCACCTTC.

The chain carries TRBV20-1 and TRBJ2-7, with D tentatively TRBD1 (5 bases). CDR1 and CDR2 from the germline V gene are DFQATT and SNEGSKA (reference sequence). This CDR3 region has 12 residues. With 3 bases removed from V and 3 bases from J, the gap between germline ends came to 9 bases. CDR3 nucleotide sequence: TGCAGTGCTAGGGGGCGGAACTACGAGCAGTACTTC. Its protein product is CSARGRNYEQYF.

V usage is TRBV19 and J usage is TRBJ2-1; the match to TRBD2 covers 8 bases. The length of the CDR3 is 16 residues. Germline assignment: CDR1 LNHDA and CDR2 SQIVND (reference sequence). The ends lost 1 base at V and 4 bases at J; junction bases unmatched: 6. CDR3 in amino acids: CASSIVLAGTYNEQFF. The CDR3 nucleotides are TGTGCCAGTAGTATAGTTTTAGCGGGGACTTACAATGAGCAGTTCTTC.

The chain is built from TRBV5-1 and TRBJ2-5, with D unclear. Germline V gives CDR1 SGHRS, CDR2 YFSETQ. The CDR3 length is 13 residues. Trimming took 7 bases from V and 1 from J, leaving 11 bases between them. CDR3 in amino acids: CASSFRTQETQYF. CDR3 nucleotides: TGCGCCAGCTCCTTTCGAACCCAAGAGACCCAGTACTTC.

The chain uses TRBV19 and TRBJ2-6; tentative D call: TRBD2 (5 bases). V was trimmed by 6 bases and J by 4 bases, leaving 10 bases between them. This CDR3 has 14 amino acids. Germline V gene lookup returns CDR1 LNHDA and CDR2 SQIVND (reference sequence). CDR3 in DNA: TGTGCCAGTAGGGGAGCTCGGGGGGCCAACGTCCTGACTTTC. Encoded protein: CASRGARGANVLTF.

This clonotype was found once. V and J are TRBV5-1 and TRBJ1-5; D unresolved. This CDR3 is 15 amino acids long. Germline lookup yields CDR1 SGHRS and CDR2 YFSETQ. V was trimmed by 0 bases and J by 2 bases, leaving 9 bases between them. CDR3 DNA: TGCGCCAGCAGCTTGGACGGACGGGGCAATCAGCCCCAGCATTTT. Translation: CASSLDGRGNQPQHF.

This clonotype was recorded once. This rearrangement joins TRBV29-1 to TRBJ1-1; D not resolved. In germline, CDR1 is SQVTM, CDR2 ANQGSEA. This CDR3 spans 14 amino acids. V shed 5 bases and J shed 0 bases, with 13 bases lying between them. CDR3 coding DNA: TGCAGCGTTCGAATTTCGGGCGTGAACACTGAAGCTTTCTTT. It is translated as CSVRISGVNTEAFF.